This T cell receptor (beta chain) was captured by sequencing in a study of radiotherapy plus CTLA-4 blockade in lung cancer. Study-wide background: Among enrolled patients, roughly 20% responded and 31% achieved disease control.

Study-level points and caveats: Increased serum interferon-beta after radiation also reportedly predicted response strongly. Peripheral blood showed expansion of tumor-derived TCR clones after radiotherapy and ipilimumab.

V was pared by 1 base and J by 2 bases, with 11 bases between. The CDR3 loop spans 15 amino acids. CDR1 and CDR2 (germline): SEHNR, FQNEAQ (reference sequence). CTLA-4 blockade with ipilimumab, together with focal radiation, was given to patients with chemo-refractory metastatic non-small-cell lung cancer. The data were produced by immunoSEQ multiplex PCR, yet TCRdb's version contains in-frame clones alone and is incomplete. The sample records approximately 38,000 clones, 65% to 90% being singletons. This clone was picked up one time. Its antigen is as yet unknown. The sample was peripheral blood, taken from a patient treated with radiotherapy plus ipilimumab. The chain carries TRBV7-9 and TRBJ1-2; D ambiguous. This clonotype was sampled from a human donor with non-small cell lung cancer whose response to radiotherapy plus ipilimumab could not be evaluated. The CDR3 region has the DNA TGTGCCAGCAGCTTAGGTACCCAGGCCAACTATGGCTACACCTTC. The encoded protein is CASSLGTQANYGYTF.